This T cell receptor beta chain was sequenced for a study of blood T cell repertoires in COVID-19. Study in general: The United States, Italy and Spain were the sources of the acute and convalescent COVID-19 samples. The analysed material was cDNA or gDNA that came from T cells, B-cell-depleted T cells, or PBMCs.

In the authors' methods: Cell counts per sample came from amplifying reference gene primers. Repertoires were generated with immunoSEQ multiplex PCR, while TCRdb's copy carries only in-frame clones and drops some. V and J calls and clone size are given by that table; D and trimming were obtained from the DNA. This sample carries 200,000 to 250,000 clones, roughly four fifths of them seen once, and the ten largest clones take under 2%. This clone has a single count. The source of this sequence is a woman of 80 years or more with acute or convalescent COVID-19. The sample comprised peripheral blood.

The CDR3 DNA is TGTGCCAGCAGCAAAAGTCGGGGACTAGCGGGGGCAGATACGCAGTATTTT. It codes for CASSKSRGLAGADTQYF. This chain joins TRBV7-9 and TRBJ2-3, with 14 bases lining up with TRBD2. The CDR3 totals 17 residues. Trimming at V came to 5 bases and at J to 4 bases, leaving 8 bases not matched to a gene. Per germline, CDR1 SEHNR and CDR2 FQNEAQ (reference sequence). The variable domain in full, completed from reference TRBV7-9 and TRBJ2-3, reads DTGVSQNPRHKITKRGQNVTFRCDPISEHNRLYWYRQTLGQGPEFLTYFQNEAQLEKSRLLSDRFSAERPKGSFSTLEIQRTEQGDSAMYLCASSKSRGLAGADTQYFGPGTRLTVL.